The 29 T cell receptor beta chains given below trace back to one sample, sequenced in a study of cytomegalovirus exposure and HLA in healthy donors (dated by TCRdb to between 2016 and 2019). Library generation was performed with the immunoSEQ multiplex PCR assay. For the multiplex PCR, a mixture combining 60 forward primers for TCR Vbeta segments and 13 reverse primers for TCR Jbeta segments was used. Not all clones reach the TCRdb copy of this immuneACCESS table, which keeps in-frame sequences only. Checked studies attribute under half of the gap to unresolved V genes and leave the rest unexplained. For this sample there are approximately 160,000 clones; roughly three quarters appear just once. About 4.5% of the sample is taken by the ten largest. Sequenced material: PBMCs. The source of these receptors is a man between 18 and 29 years old in good health and CMV-seropositive.

This chain uses TRBV7-9 with TRBJ2-3, with unresolved D. The CDR3 is 17 amino acids. V was cut by 0 bases and J by 5 bases, with 18 bases left in between. The germline gives CDR1 SEHNR, CDR2 FQNEAQ (reference sequence). CDR3: CASSLAVGSTIGDTQYF. CDR3 DNA sequence: TGTGCCAGCAGCTTAGCAGTGGGCTCTACAATTGGAGATACGCAGTATTTT.

CDR3 coding DNA: TGTGCCAGCAGGACCGGGACAGTGAGCACCGGGGAGCTGTTTTTT. As protein: CASRTGTVSTGELFF. J is TRBJ2-2 and V is TRBV6-1; the match to TRBD1 covers 7 bases. This CDR3 comprises 15 residues. Germline V gene sequence: CDR1 MNHNS, CDR2 SASEGT. Trimming at V came to 6 bases and at J to 4 bases, leaving 8 bases not matched to a gene.

V usage is TRBV5-8 and J usage is TRBJ1-1; D might be TRBD1 (6 bases). This CDR3 contains 14 residues. Germline V CDR1 and CDR2: SGHTS, YDEGEE. With 0 bases removed from V and 5 bases from J, the gap between germline ends came to 11 bases. The CDR3 here is CASSLGRGWTEAFF. Here the CDR3 DNA reads TGTGCCAGCAGCTTGGGCAGGGGATGGACTGAAGCTTTCTTT.

This clone was seen only a few times. The rearrangement joins TRBV6-5 to TRBJ1-1; perhaps TRBD1 as D (6 bases). The CDR3 consists of 14 residues. Trimming took off 0 bases at V and 5 bases at J, with 10 bases between the two ends. CDR1 and CDR2 from the germline V gene are MNHEY and SVGAGI. CDR3: CASSYSRGVTEAFF. Written as DNA, the CDR3 is TGTGCCAGCAGTTACTCCAGGGGAGTAACTGAAGCTTTCTTT.

This clone was seen a handful of times. V usage is TRBV9 and J usage is TRBJ2-2; D unclear. CDR1 and CDR2 from the germline V gene are SGDLS and YYNGEE. With 0 bases removed from V and 4 bases from J, the gap between germline ends came to 10 bases. This CDR3 spans 15 amino acids. CDR3 residues: CASSVGASGTGELFF. The CDR3 DNA reads as TGTGCCAGCAGCGTAGGAGCGTCTGGCACCGGGGAGCTGTTTTTT.

The chain couples TRBV10-3 to TRBJ2-1, with TRBD2 as a possible D gene (5 bases). V gave up 3 bases and J gave up 8 bases, with 11 bases separating them. The germline V gene encodes CDR1 ENHRY and CDR2 SYGVKD. The CDR3 contains 13 residues. The CDR3 region is CAISEWTSDEQFF. The CDR3 bases are TGTGCCATCAGTGAATGGACTTCTGATGAGCAGTTCTTC.

This clone was detected a few times. The V and J genes are TRBV5-1 and TRBJ1-4; no reliable D call. This CDR3 has 16 amino acids. Germline lookup yields CDR1 SGHRS and CDR2 YFSETQ. With 5 bases removed from V and 2 bases from J, the gap between germline ends came to 16 bases. The CDR3 coding sequence is TGCGCCAGCAGAGCCTGGGAGTTTGTCACTAATGAAAAACTGTTTTTT. The encoded protein is CASRAWEFVTNEKLFF.

V is TRBV9 and J is TRBJ2-1; 8 nucleotides match TRBD2. V shed 3 bases and J 10 bases; nucleotides not matched to a gene: 3. Looked up from germline, CDR1 is SGDLS and CDR2 is YYNGEE. This CDR3 has 12 amino acids. The CDR3 sequence is CASSAGGLEQFF. CDR3 DNA sequence: TGTGCCAGCAGCGCGGGGGGGTTGGAGCAGTTCTTC.

This clone has just a few counts. The chain combines TRBV28 with TRBJ1-5, with D perhaps matching TRBD1 (5 bases). The CDR3 runs 17 residues. Germline V CDR1 and CDR2: MDHEN, SYDVKM. V lost 4 bases to trimming and J lost 0 bases, with 16 bases between them. This CDR3 reads CASSSTTDRPSNQPQHF. In DNA, the CDR3 is TGTGCCAGCAGTTCCACAACCGACAGACCTAGCAATCAGCCCCAGCATTTT.

The rearrangement joins TRBV19 to TRBJ1-5; a possible D gene is TRBD1 (6 bases). The V gene's germline CDR1 is LNHDA and CDR2 SQIVND (reference sequence). Trimming took off 3 bases at V and 4 bases at J, with 13 bases between the two ends. This CDR3 region has 15 residues. DNA for the CDR3: TGTGCCAGTAGTATCTCAGGGGCCCAAAATCAGCCCCAGCATTTT. This sequence encodes CASSISGAQNQPQHF. Supplemented by reference TRBV19 and TRBJ1-5, the full variable domain reads DGGITQSPKYLFRKEGQNVTLSCEQNLNHDAMYWYRQDPGQGLRLIYYSQIVNDFQKGDIAEGYSVSREKKESFPLTVTSAQKNPTAFYLCASSISGAQNQPQHFGDGTRLSIL.

This clone has just one count. This chain uses TRBV29-1 with TRBJ2-3; 8 bases align to TRBD2. The CDR3 runs 14 residues. V shed 3 bases and J 5 bases; nucleotides not matched to a gene: 7. Germline CDR1 reads SQVTM; CDR2 reads ANQGSEA. CDR3 in amino acids: CSVEGGGRLDTQYF. The CDR3 coding sequence is TGCAGCGTTGAGGGCGGGGGGCGCTTAGATACGCAGTATTTT.

The genes are TRBV5-1 and TRBJ2-5; 10 bases are shared with TRBD1. CDR3 length: 15 amino acids. V was pared by 2 bases and J by 4 bases, with 5 bases of the junction left unmatched. The germline CDR1 and CDR2 sequences are SGHRS and YFSETQ. The CDR3 DNA reads TGCGCCAGCAGCTTAGGGACAGGGGTCCTAGAGACCCAGTACTTC. Protein product: CASSLGTGVLETQYF.

In its sample, this clone was seen a few times. The V call is TRBV7-6, the J call TRBJ1-1; possible D gene TRBD1, 5 bases. Trimming removed 8 bases from V and 4 bases from J, with 26 bases in between. This CDR3 has 17 residues. CDR1 and CDR2 from the germline V gene are SGHVS and FNYEAQ. This chain's CDR3 is CASLGLGRGGIFTEAFF. CDR3 DNA: TGTGCCAGCCTGGGTTTAGGGCGTGGGGGGATTTTCACTGAAGCTTTCTTT.

There are a few counts of this clone. The genes are TRBV6-6 and TRBJ2-7, with 8 positions matching TRBD1. Germline V gives CDR1 MNHNY, CDR2 SVGAGI (reference sequence). J lost 5 bases, V lost 4 bases, and 1 base had no gene match. CDR3 length equals 12 residues. The CDR3 bases are TGTGCCAGCAGTTGGGGACAGGACGAGCAGTACGTC. Encoded protein: CASSWGQDEQYV.

V and J are TRBV11-2 and TRBJ2-3, with 8 positions matching TRBD2. The V segment lost 1 base and the J segment 2 bases; nucleotides outside the gene matches: 14. The CDR3 runs 19 residues. The V gene's germline CDR1 is SGHAT and CDR2 FQNNGV. The CDR3 region is CASSLVWREEHWATDTQYF. The CDR3, as DNA: TGTGCCAGCAGCTTAGTCTGGCGGGAGGAACATTGGGCCACAGATACGCAGTATTTT.

The V gene is TRBV5-4, the J gene TRBJ2-1, with a tentative D call TRBD2 (6 bases). CDR3 length: 15 amino acids. V dropped 2 bases and J dropped 4 bases, with 13 bases sitting between them. Looked up from germline, CDR1 is SGHNT and CDR2 is YYREEE (reference sequence). This chain's CDR3 is CASSLGLAQYNEQFF. The DNA of the CDR3 is TGTGCCAGCAGCTTAGGGCTAGCGCAGTACAATGAGCAGTTCTTC.

The V and J genes are TRBV7-9 and TRBJ1-5; TRBD1 is a possible D gene (6 bases). Germline V gene lookup returns CDR1 SEHNR and CDR2 FQNEAQ (reference sequence). V was shortened by 1 base and J by 6 bases, with 22 bases between the two germline ends. The CDR3 is made up of 18 amino acids. This chain's CDR3 is CASSLVTGHEMLSQPQHF. CDR3 DNA: TGTGCCAGCAGCTTAGTGACAGGCCACGAGATGTTGAGTCAGCCCCAGCATTTT.

The V gene is TRBV30, the J gene TRBJ1-5; a possible D gene is TRBD1 (5 bases). Germline values: CDR1 GTSNPN, CDR2 SVGIG (reference sequence). This CDR3 region has 15 residues. The V end was cut by 5 bases, the J end by 3 bases, with 17 bases between. The CDR3 coding sequence is TGTGCCTGGGCGGGGGGTGGTAGATTCAATCAGCCCCAGCATTTT. It codes for CAWAGGGRFNQPQHF.

This clone was found once. The chain links TRBV6-6 to TRBJ2-5, with 8 bases fitting TRBD1. The CDR3 covers 13 residues. J gave up 5 bases and V 5 bases, and 4 bases lay outside the gene matches. Per the germline V gene, CDR1 is MNHNY and CDR2 is SVGAGI (reference sequence). The DNA for the CDR3 is TGTGCCAGCAGTGACAGGGGTGGCGAGACCCAGTACTTC. This translates into CASSDRGGETQYF.

The chain couples TRBV2 to TRBJ2-3, with 9 bases identical to TRBD1. The CDR3 sequence is 13 residues long. Trimming at V came to 7 bases and at J to 5 bases, leaving 4 bases not matched to a gene. CDR1 and CDR2 (germline): SNHLY, FYNNEI. Here the CDR3 reads CASNRQGGDTQYF. In DNA, the CDR3 is TGTGCCAGCAATAGACAGGGGGGAGATACGCAGTATTTT.

This chain uses TRBV5-3 with TRBJ1-5; 8 bases fit TRBD1. TRBV5-3 is known as an ORF, though its function is uncertain. V dropped 4 bases and J dropped 4; count of bases not matched to a gene: 1. CDR3 length: 13 amino acids. The CDR3: CARSQGANQPQHF. For the CDR3, the DNA is TGTGCCAGAAGCCAGGGGGCGAATCAGCCCCAGCATTTT.

This clone appeared a few times. The chain is built from TRBV4-1 and TRBJ1-1; a possible D gene is TRBD1 (6 bases). Trimming left V 0 bases short and J 8 bases short, with 16 bases between. This CDR3 contains 15 residues. CDR1 MGHRA and CDR2 YSYEKL come from the germline V gene. The CDR3 is CASSQDLQGSREAFF. DNA for the CDR3: TGCGCCAGCAGCCAAGATCTACAGGGTTCAAGGGAAGCTTTCTTT.

V usage is TRBV6-5 and J usage is TRBJ1-1, with TRBD1 identical over 8 bases. Germline loops: CDR1 MNHEY, CDR2 SVGAGI. The length of the CDR3 is 14 residues. Trimming took 6 bases from V and 7 from J; bases not matched to a gene: 10. CDR3 amino acids: CASRIGTGPREAFF. As DNA, the CDR3 is TGTGCCAGCAGAATTGGGACAGGTCCCCGTGAAGCTTTCTTT.

This rearrangement joins TRBV7-9 to TRBJ2-3; 7 bases are shared with TRBD2. CDR1 and CDR2 from the germline V gene are SEHNR and FQNEAQ (reference sequence). V lost 5 bases to trimming and J lost 2 bases; unmatched junction nucleotides: 4. CDR3 size: 14 residues. CDR3: CASSPTSATDTQYF. The CDR3 nucleotides read TGTGCCAGCAGCCCCACTAGCGCCACAGATACGCAGTATTTT.

This chain links TRBV9 with TRBJ1-1; 8 bases are shared with TRBD1. With V trimmed by 3 bases and J by 4 bases, 5 bases remained unmatched. Germline V gene data show CDR1 as SGDLS and CDR2 as YYNGEE. This CDR3 is 14 amino acids long. CDR3 in DNA: TGTGCCAGCAGCGGCCCCACAGGGGGCACTGAAGCTTTCTTT. Translated, it gives CASSGPTGGTEAFF.

The chain couples TRBV13 to TRBJ1-5; the match to TRBD1 covers 8 bases. Trimming took 5 bases from V and 0 from J; bases not matched to a gene: 6. The CDR3 sequence is 16 residues long. Germline-derived CDR1 and CDR2 are PRHDT and FYEKMQ (reference sequence). CDR3 coding DNA: TGTGCCAGCAGCCTACCGACAGGGGATAGCAATCAGCCCCAGCATTTT. Amino acids: CASSLPTGDSNQPQHF.

This chain links TRBV18 with TRBJ2-5, with TRBD2 identical over 9 bases. CDR1 and CDR2 from the germline V gene are KGHSH and LQKENI. The CDR3 consists of 12 residues. The V segment lost 3 bases and the J segment 14 bases; nucleotides outside the gene matches: 7. Here the CDR3 DNA reads TGTGCCAGCTCACCTGGGACTAGCCAAAAATACTTC. Translated: CASSPGTSQKYF.

The V and J genes are TRBV6-6 and TRBJ1-1, with D tentatively TRBD1 (6 bases). The CDR3 loop spans 13 amino acids. Trimming pared 2 bases from V and 5 bases from J, leaving 9 bases between. Per the germline V gene, CDR1 is MNHNY and CDR2 is SVGAGI (reference sequence). The CDR3 DNA sequence: TGTGCCAGCAGTTACCAAGGGGGAACTGAAGCTTTCTTT. This codes for CASSYQGGTEAFF.

V gene TRBV4-2 combines with J gene TRBJ1-2; the D gene is possibly TRBD1 (6 bases). Germline CDR1 is LGHNA and CDR2 is YNFKEQ. CDR3 length: 15 amino acids. Trimming stripped 4 bases from V and 6 bases from J, with 18 bases between. The CDR3 protein is CASSREDRPWDGYTF. The CDR3, as DNA: TGTGCCAGCAGCCGAGAAGACAGGCCATGGGATGGCTACACCTTC.